A selection of T cell receptor beta chains follows, all from one sample in a study of T-cell reconstitution after alpha-beta-depleted transplantation in children. In TCRdb, the PCR reads were re-called with MiXCR into one record per CDR3 protein. The table shows some 450,000 distinct CDR3 sequences, with around two fifths occurring only once. The sample was PBMCs, taken before TCRalphabeta/CD19-depleted stem cell transplant. The receptors were sampled from a girl aged 2 to 9 with aplastic anemia, due to receive a stem cell transplant. Both conserved end residues are part of each CDR3. Fields, in order: J gene, D gene, V gene, clone size, CDR3 DNA, CDR3 protein. A D gene is named only where the DNA matches it firmly. A row's size may be missing; if present it is once, few, many or a size class.

TRBJ2-1 TRBD2 TRBV7-2 - TGTGCCAGCAGCCTGACTAGACTAGCGGGAGGCCCTGAGCAGTTCTTC CASSLTRLAGGPEQFF
TRBJ2-3 TRBD1 TRBV20-1 - TGCAGTGCTGACAGGGGGTTCACAGATACGCAGTATTTT CSADRGFTDTQYF
TRBJ2-1 TRBD1 TRBV14 many TGTGCCAGCAGCCCCGGGACAGGGGGCTCCTACAATGAGCAGTTCTTC CASSPGTGGSYNEQFF
TRBJ2-3 - TRBV27 many TGTGCCAGTTCCAGGAGCCCAGGAGATACGCAGTATTTT CASSRSPGDTQYF
TRBJ2-7 TRBD2 TRBV20-1 - TGCAGTGCTATCCCAGCGGGACGGACGTCCTACGAGCAGTACTTC CSAIPAGRTSYEQYF
TRBJ2-1 - TRBV5-1 - TGCGCCAGCAGCTTGACGGGGGGCTCTAGCAATGAGCAGTTCTTC CASSLTGGSSNEQFF
TRBJ2-5 - TRBV20-1 few TGCAGTGCCCGTGGGGTTTGGGGGGAGTGGGGGGAGACCCAGTACTTC CSARGVWGEWGETQYF
TRBJ2-1 - TRBV4-1 - TGCGCCAGCAGCCAAGATCAGGCGGGTAACTACAATGAGCAGTTCTTC CASSQDQAGNYNEQFF
TRBJ2-1 - TRBV20-1 - TGCAGTGCTAGAGATGCAGACCGGAGGGATGAGCAGTTCTTC CSARDADRRDEQFF
TRBJ2-3 - TRBV5-5 - TGTGCCAGCAGCTTCCGGGCCCTGGGAGATACGCAGTATTTT CASSFRALGDTQYF
TRBJ2-3 TRBD2 TRBV20-1 - TGCAGTGCTAGGGGGGGGTGGGGGTCTAGCACAGATACGCAGTATTTT CSARGGWGSSTDTQYF
TRBJ2-7 TRBD1 TRBV2 - TGTGCCAGCAGTGATTCGCTAGACAGGGTCGAGCAGTACTTC CASSDSLDRVEQYF
TRBJ2-7 TRBD2 TRBV6-1 once TGTGCCAGCGACGGGGGGTCCTACGAGCAGTACTTC CASDGGSYEQYF
TRBJ2-2 - TRBV5-1 many TGCGCCAGCAGCCGCGATGGAGGGGAGCTGTTTTTT CASSRDGGELFF
TRBJ1-5 - TRBV7-2 few TGTGCCAGCAGCTTAGAGCCTTTCAATCAGCCCCAGCATTTT CASSLEPFNQPQHF
TRBJ2-2 - TRBV14 few TGTGCCAGCACGGGGGCGAACACCGGGGAGCTGTTTTTT CASTGANTGELFF
TRBJ2-7 - TRBV20-1 - TGCAGTGCTAGGGTCTCTGGTTGGGGGGCGGACGAGCAGTACTTC CSARVSGWGADEQYF
TRBJ2-7 TRBD2 TRBV20-1 - TGCAGTGCTAGTTTGGGGGGACTAGCGCCTACTACCTACGAGCAGTACTTC CSASLGGLAPTTYEQYF
TRBJ2-1 - TRBV21-1 few TGTGCCAGCAGACCCCTCGCTGCGGCGGGGGACAACAATGAGCAGTTCTTC CASRPLAAAGDNNEQFF
TRBJ2-5 - TRBV15 - TGTGCCACCAGCAGAGAATCAGAGCAAGAGACCCAGTACTTC CATSRESEQETQYF
TRBJ1-4 - TRBV12-3/TRBV12-4 - TGTGCCAGCGGGGACACGGGGCAAACTAATGAAAAACTGTTTTTT CASGDTGQTNEKLFF
TRBJ2-1 TRBD2 TRBV20-1 - TGCAGTGCCGCCAGCGGGGGGGTCTACAATGAGCAGTTCTTC CSAASGGVYNEQFF
TRBJ2-5 - TRBV20-1 few TGCAGTGCTAGGCCCATTCTGAACATGGAGACCCAGTACTTC CSARPILNMETQYF
TRBJ1-2 TRBD1 TRBV10-3 - TGTGCCACCTGGTCAGGGGGCGGCTACACCTTC CATWSGGGYTF
TRBJ2-6 - TRBV28 - TGTGCCAGCAGTTTATCCTTTTTCGAGACATTGTCTGGGGCCAACGTCCTGACTTTC CASSLSFFETLSGANVLTF
TRBJ2-1 - TRBV7-3 - TGTGCCAGCAGCTTATGGGGGTACGAGTCCTACAATGAGCAGTTCTTC CASSLWGYESYNEQFF
TRBJ2-7 TRBD2 TRBV7-8 few TGTGCCAGCAGCAGAGGACTAGCGGGAGAGGCGCAGTACTTC CASSRGLAGEAQYF
TRBJ1-1 - TRBV5-1 - TGCGCCAGCAGCTCGAAAGACGGAAACACTGAAGCTTTCTTT CASSSKDGNTEAFF
TRBJ1-5 - TRBV9 - TGTGCCAGCAGCCCCAGGGGCGGTGAACCCCAGCATTTT CASSPRGGEPQHF
TRBJ2-1 - TRBV9 - TGTGCCAGCAGCCCAACCCCTAGTAATGAGCAGTTCTTC CASSPTPSNEQFF
TRBJ2-2 - TRBV9 many TGTGCCAGCAGCGTTGCAGCGAACACCGGGGAGCTGTTTTTT CASSVAANTGELFF
TRBJ1-6 - TRBV6-5 - TGTGTCAGCAGTTATGAACCGTATGATTCACCCCTCCACTTT CVSSYEPYDSPLHF
TRBJ1-5 - TRBV6-1 - TGTGCCAGCAGTGAAGTGCACACTATACAGCCCCAGCATTTT CASSEVHTIQPQHF